Below, 9 T cell receptor beta chains from the same sample are listed, as sequenced in a study of blood T cell repertoires in COVID-19. Produced via immunoSEQ multiplex PCR; TCRdb's table is partial and in-frame only. The table records 120,000 or so clones, around three quarters of them present only once. The sample taken for sequencing was peripheral blood. Receptor source: a woman aged 55-69 years with acute or convalescent COVID-19.

V and J are TRBV28 and TRBJ2-3; no clear D gene. With 6 bases removed from V and 0 bases from J, the gap between germline ends came to 4 bases. The CDR3 runs 12 residues. Germline V CDR1 and CDR2: MDHEN, SYDVKM. CDR3 residues: CASSLSTDTQYF. The CDR3 DNA follows: TGTGCCAGCAGCCTAAGCACAGATACGCAGTATTTT.

The V call is TRBV28, the J call TRBJ2-5; 13 bases agree with TRBD2. The CDR3 consists of 15 residues. After removal of 2 bases from V and 4 bases from J, the junction contained 1 base not matched to a gene. The germline gives CDR1 MDHEN, CDR2 SYDVKM. CDR3 DNA: TGTGCCAGCAGTTTAGGACTAGCGGGGGTAGAGACCCAGTACTTC. This translates into CASSLGLAGVETQYF.

This chain links TRBV6-2 or TRBV6-3 with TRBJ1-5; the match to TRBD1 covers 7 bases. This CDR3 is 15 amino acids long. V was pared by 2 bases and J by 2 bases, with 3 bases of the junction left unmatched. Germline V CDR1 and CDR2: MNHEY, SVGEGT. CDR3 residues: CASSYDQGGNQPQHF. In DNA, the CDR3 is TGTGCCAGCAGTTACGACCAGGGGGGCAATCAGCCCCAGCATTTT.

This clone was counted once. The genes are TRBV6-1 and TRBJ1-1, with D maybe TRBD1 (5 bases). From germline, CDR1 is MNHNS and CDR2 SASEGT. Trimming cost V 2 bases and J 0 bases, with 10 bases left between them. The CDR3 totals 15 residues. CDR3 region: CASSEPGLMNTEAFF. CDR3 coding DNA: TGTGCCAGCAGTGAACCGGGACTTATGAACACTGAAGCTTTCTTT.

This sequence joins TRBV3-1 (or the pseudogene TRBV3-2) and TRBJ2-5; 7 nucleotides match TRBD1. After removal of 1 base from V and 2 bases from J, the junction contained 7 bases not matched to a gene. The CDR3 sequence is 16 residues long. Germline loops: CDR1 LGHDT, CDR2 YNNKEL (reference sequence). This chain's CDR3 is CASSQGYRGEQETQYF. The CDR3 DNA sequence: TGTGCCAGCAGCCAAGGTTACAGGGGAGAACAAGAGACCCAGTACTTC.

This chain uses TRBV6-5 with TRBJ2-5, with D maybe TRBD1 (6 bases). CDR3 size: 16 residues. The V gene's germline CDR1 is MNHEY and CDR2 SVGAGI. V lost 0 bases and J lost 5, with 16 bases in between. The CDR3 DNA follows: TGTGCCAGCAGTTACTCGGGGACAAAGTCTCTGGAGACCCAGTACTTC. Translation gives CASSYSGTKSLETQYF.

The rearrangement links TRBV3-1 (or the pseudogene TRBV3-2) to TRBJ1-3; 7 nucleotides line up with TRBD1. This CDR3 has 16 residues. The V gene end was trimmed by 4 bases and the J gene end by 10 bases; junction bases not matched to a gene: 16. The V gene's germline CDR1 is LGHDT and CDR2 YNNKEL (reference sequence). Here the CDR3 DNA reads TGTGCCAGCAGCCCGTCTTCGGCCGGGACAGCAAGTACCATATATTTT. Amino acid sequence: CASSPSSAGTASTIYF.

This chain connects TRBV28 to TRBJ1-3, with 8 positions matching TRBD1. With 5 bases clipped from V and 2 bases from J, the junction kept 11 bases outside the gene matches. Germline V CDR1 and CDR2: MDHEN, SYDVKM. This CDR3 has 17 amino acids. The CDR3 coding sequence is TGTGCCAGCAGTCCGACAGGGGCCCCCTTTACTGGAAACACCATATATTTT. Protein product: CASSPTGAPFTGNTIYF.

The chain is built from TRBV5-4 and TRBJ2-7; 7 nucleotides align to TRBD1. V shed 1 base, J shed 3 bases, and the junction held 7 bases outside the gene matches. Germline loops: CDR1 SGHNT, CDR2 YYREEE (reference sequence). The CDR3 is 15 amino acids. This chain's CDR3 is CASSLSGQRNYEQYF. The CDR3 nucleotides read TGTGCCAGCAGCTTGTCGGGACAGAGGAACTACGAGCAGTACTTC.